Below, 17 T cell receptor beta chains from the same sample are listed, as sequenced in a study of cytomegalovirus exposure and HLA in healthy donors. Use of 60 Vbeta and 13 Jbeta primers characterized the PCR. Assay used: immunoSEQ multiplex PCR; TCRdb lists only in-frame clones, some missing. Found here are 130,000 or so clones, more than 60% of them singletons; the top ten hold roughly 1.5%. The specimen sequenced was PBMCs. These receptors were obtained from a woman younger than 30 in good health and CMV-seronegative.

J is TRBJ2-3 and V is TRBV5-6; D is possibly TRBD2 (6 bases). This CDR3 region has 15 residues. Looked up from germline, CDR1 is SGHDT and CDR2 is YYEEEE. V was clipped by 6 bases and J by 6 bases, with 20 bases between them. The CDR3 sequence is CASNLRDSPRDTQYF. CDR3 bases: TGTGCCAGCAACCTCCGGGACTCTCCCAGGGATACGCAGTATTTT.

This clone was detected a few times. The chain has TRBV19 and TRBJ2-2; 13 bases are shared with TRBD2. The V and J ends lost 10 bases and 8 bases, in that order; junction bases with no gene match: 7. The CDR3 is made up of 14 amino acids. The germline CDR1 and CDR2 sequences are LNHDA and SQIVND (reference sequence). The CDR3 bases are TGTGCCACCACTAGCGGGAGGGCCGGGGGGGAGCTGTTTTTT. Amino acid sequence: CATTSGRAGGELFF.

The CDR3 DNA is TGTGCCAGCAGCCTGGGGCTAAACTACGAGCAGTACTTC. Encoded protein: CASSLGLNYEQYF. The chain employs TRBV11-2 and TRBJ2-7; TRBD1 might be the D (5 bases). Germline loops: CDR1 SGHAT, CDR2 FQNNGV. V was pared by 5 bases and J by 3 bases, with 11 bases between. The length of the CDR3 is 13 residues.

The rearrangement links TRBV6-5 to TRBJ2-2, with D maybe TRBD1 (6 bases). The V end was cut by 0 bases, the J end by 3 bases, with 11 bases between. This CDR3 spans 16 amino acids. Germline assignment: CDR1 MNHEY and CDR2 SVGAGI. The CDR3 region is CASSYSAGVYTGELFF. The CDR3 DNA reads as TGTGCCAGCAGTTACTCGGCAGGGGTCTACACCGGGGAGCTGTTTTTT.

The J gene is TRBJ2-2, the V gene TRBV5-4; TRBD2 might be the D (5 bases). CDR1 and CDR2 from the germline V gene are SGHNT and YYREEE (reference sequence). This CDR3 comprises 15 residues. V was pared by 2 bases and J by 5 bases, with 13 bases between. CDR3 nucleotide sequence: TGTGCCAGCAGCTTTGGCGGGCTTAGGACCGGGGAGCTGTTTTTT. It specifies CASSFGGLRTGELFF.

This chain joins TRBV2 and TRBJ2-1, with D perhaps TRBD1 (6 bases). With 5 bases removed from V and 9 bases from J, the gap between germline ends came to 11 bases. This CDR3 has 12 residues. The germline V gene has CDR1 SNHLY and CDR2 FYNNEI. The CDR3 DNA follows: TGTGCCAGCAGTCTGGGACAAGGTGAGCAGTTCTTC. This encodes CASSLGQGEQFF.

The rearrangement uses TRBV30 and TRBJ2-6, with 7 positions matching TRBD1. The CDR3 is 14 amino acids. Germline CDR1 GTSNPN, CDR2 SVGIG (reference sequence). V shed 7 bases and J 2 bases; nucleotides not matched to a gene: 5. The CDR3, as DNA: TGTGCCTCCACAGGGGATCCTGGGGCCAACGTCCTGACTTTC. Protein: CASTGDPGANVLTF.

This chain joins TRBV7-8 and TRBJ2-1; 8 nucleotides align to TRBD1. Germline V gene data show CDR1 as SGHVS and CDR2 as FQNEAQ. The junction had 4 bases not matched to a gene; V was cut back by 6 bases and J by 0 bases. This CDR3 is built from 15 residues. CDR3 bases: TGTGCCAGCAGGTTACAGGGGGACTCCTACAATGAGCAGTTCTTC. It encodes CASRLQGDSYNEQFF.

The rearrangement uses TRBV4-1 and TRBJ1-3; the D gene is possibly TRBD1 (5 bases). Looked up from germline, CDR1 is MGHRA and CDR2 is YSYEKL. The CDR3 sequence is 11 residues long. The V end lost 1 base, the J end lost 14 bases, and 9 bases lay between the germline ends. CDR3 residues: CASSQAGHVYF. CDR3 coding DNA: TGCGCCAGCAGCCAAGCCGGACACGTATATTTT.

The J gene is TRBJ1-1, the V gene TRBV11-2; D is perhaps TRBD1 (6 bases). The CDR3 covers 16 residues. Germline V gives CDR1 SGHAT, CDR2 FQNNGV. The V gene lost 8 bases and the J gene lost 2 bases, with 21 bases spanning the gap. The CDR3 is CASQPLGQRLNTEAFF. For the CDR3, the DNA is TGTGCCAGCCAGCCCCTTGGACAGAGGTTAAACACTGAAGCTTTCTTT. The full variable domain, completed using reference TRBV11-2 and TRBJ1-1, is EAGVAQSPRYKIIEKRQSVAFWCNPISGHATLYWYQQILGQGPKLLIQFQNNGVVDDSQLPKDRFSAERLKGVDSTLKIQPAKLEDSAVYLCASQPLGQRLNTEAFFGQGTRLTVV.

The chain combines TRBV7-9 with TRBJ1-4; possibly TRBD1 for D (6 bases). Trimming took 2 bases from V and 3 from J, leaving 10 bases between them. Germline V lookup: CDR1 SEHNR, CDR2 FQNEAQ (reference sequence). The CDR3 consists of 15 residues. The CDR3 here is CASSLITGPNEKLFF. In DNA form, the CDR3 reads TGTGCCAGCAGCTTAATCACAGGGCCTAATGAAAAACTGTTTTTT.

Concerning this clone itself: One end of the junction fails to match germline, which may point to a read error. The CDR3 reads CASSSDNEQFF. CDR3 nucleotides: TGTGCCAGCAGCTCCGACAATGAGCAGTTCTTC. The rearrangement links TRBV7-9 to TRBJ2-1; no clear D. Germline V CDR1 and CDR2: SEHNR, FQNEAQ (reference sequence). The CDR3 spans 11 residues.

The J gene is TRBJ2-3, the V gene TRBV7-9; D is undetermined. The ends were cut back, 0 bases at V and 4 bases at J, with 8 bases in the middle. CDR1 and CDR2 from the germline V gene are SEHNR and FQNEAQ (reference sequence). The CDR3 runs 14 residues. DNA of the CDR3: TGTGCCAGCAGCTTAGCCGGGTTGGCAGATACGCAGTATTTT. Its protein product is CASSLAGLADTQYF.

The chain has TRBV29-1 and TRBJ2-3; the D is unclear. The germline V and J ends were trimmed by 4 bases and 11 bases, with 7 bases remaining between them. Germline-derived CDR1 and CDR2 are SQVTM and ANQGSEA. The length of the CDR3 is 9 residues. CDR3 sequence reads: CSVGLEQYF. The CDR3 DNA reads TGCAGCGTTGGACTGGAGCAGTATTTT.

This chain connects TRBV29-1 to TRBJ1-2; a possible D gene is TRBD1 (5 bases). V shed 6 bases and J shed 4 bases, with 12 bases lying between them. Germline lookup yields CDR1 SQVTM and CDR2 ANQGSEA. The CDR3 loop spans 12 amino acids. Written as DNA, the CDR3 is TGCAGCGTAACGAGGACATCCTATGGCTACACCTTC. Its translation is CSVTRTSYGYTF.

This clone was observed once. CDR3 protein: CASSLEAGPNTGELFF. The CDR3 region has the DNA TGTGCCAGCAGCTTAGAGGCGGGGCCGAACACCGGGGAGCTGTTTTTT. The V gene is TRBV7-2, the J gene TRBJ2-2, with a weak D call TRBD2 (6 bases). Germline V gene data show CDR1 as SGHTA and CDR2 as FQGNSA. V shed 1 base and J shed 0 bases, with 9 bases lying between them. This CDR3 region has 16 residues. Supplemented by reference TRBV7-2 and TRBJ2-2, the full variable domain reads GAGVSQSPSNKVTEKGKDVELRCDPISGHTALYWYRQSLGQGLEFLIYFQGNSAPDKSGLPSDRFSAERTGGSVSTLTIQRTQQEDSAVYLCASSLEAGPNTGELFFGEGSRLTVL.

The chain has TRBV6-5 and TRBJ2-5, with D possibly matching TRBD2 (6 bases). The V and J ends lost 5 bases and 5 bases respectively, with 12 bases between them. Germline CDR1 and CDR2: MNHEY and SVGAGI. This CDR3 comprises 13 residues. The CDR3 nucleotides read TGTGCCAGCAGTGCCGGGGGACGGGAGACCCAGTACTTC. Amino acids: CASSAGGRETQYF.